These 32 T cell receptor beta chains were all obtained from the same sample, sequenced in a study of cytomegalovirus exposure and HLA in healthy donors. The PCR was carried out with 60 Vbeta primers and 13 Jbeta primers. TCRdb's copy holds only in-frame clones and misses some; the assay was immunoSEQ multiplex PCR. The sample has 150,000 to 200,000 clones; 60% to 75% are singletons. The sequenced material came from PBMCs. The receptors shown here come from a woman between 45 and 60 years old in good health and CMV-seropositive.

The V call is TRBV9, the J call TRBJ2-3, with 7 positions matching TRBD2. The CDR3 totals 15 residues. Trimming at V came to 4 bases and at J to 4 bases, leaving 9 bases not matched to a gene. Germline V gene sequence: CDR1 SGDLS, CDR2 YYNGEE. This CDR3 reads CASSSSGGGADTQYF. CDR3 in DNA: TGTGCCAGCAGCTCCAGTGGGGGGGGAGCAGATACGCAGTATTTT.

This clone was found a few times. The chain links TRBV6-5 to TRBJ2-5, with a weak D call TRBD2 (5 bases). With the DNA end fitting TRBJ2-7 better, the J assignment may be wrong. Germline CDR1 and CDR2: MNHEY and SVGAGI. There are 14 residues in the CDR3. The CDR3 DNA is TGTGCCAGCAAACGAGGACTGTCTGCCTACGAGCAGTACTTC. This translates into CASKRGLSAYEQYF.

The rearrangement links TRBV10-3 to TRBJ1-1; D is ambiguous. Germline CDR1 and CDR2: ENHRY and SYGVKD. V gave up 7 bases and J gave up 3 bases, with 12 bases separating them. The CDR3 has 13 residues. The chain's CDR3 is CAIKVARDTEAFF. The DNA for the CDR3 is TGTGCCATCAAAGTAGCCAGAGACACTGAAGCTTTCTTT.

The V gene is TRBV30, the J gene TRBJ1-4; 8 nucleotides agree with TRBD1. The CDR3 runs to 17 residues. The J segment lost 0 bases and the V segment lost 2 bases, leaving 8 bases of the junction unmatched. Germline V gene lookup returns CDR1 GTSNPN and CDR2 SVGIG (reference sequence). CDR3 DNA: TGTGCCTGGAGTACCATCAGGGGGCGTGCAACTAATGAAAAACTGTTTTTT. It encodes CAWSTIRGRATNEKLFF. Combining the CDR3 with reference TRBV30 and TRBJ1-4 gives the whole variable domain SQTIHQWPATLVQPVGSPLSLECTVEGTSNPNLYWYRQAAGRGLQLLFYSVGIGQISSEVPQNLSASRPQDRQFILSSKKLLLSDSGFYLCAWSTIRGRATNEKLFFGSGTQLSVL.

This clone was detected once. The chain is built from TRBV5-1 and TRBJ1-6, with D unresolved. The CDR3 has 17 residues. Per the germline V gene, CDR1 is SGHRS and CDR2 is YFSETQ. Deletions cut 0 bases from V and 12 bases from J, with 22 bases between. DNA of the CDR3: TGCGCCAGCAGCTTGGCCGCGGGATCAGCCCTGGTAGTACCCCTCCACTTT. Amino acid sequence: CASSLAAGSALVVPLHF.

This clone was counted once. The chain carries TRBV9 and TRBJ2-5; 12 nucleotides line up with TRBD2. Trimming removed 3 bases from V and 1 base from J; junction bases left unmatched: 7. The CDR3 runs 17 residues. Per germline, CDR1 SGDLS and CDR2 YYNGEE. The CDR3 protein is CASSAVPLAGGQETQYF. CDR3 DNA: TGTGCCAGCAGCGCTGTGCCACTAGCGGGGGGCCAAGAGACCCAGTACTTC.

The chain links TRBV2 to TRBJ2-6; the D gene is possibly TRBD1 (5 bases). Per germline, CDR1 SNHLY and CDR2 FYNNEI. V gave up 2 bases and J gave up 0 bases, with 11 bases separating them. This CDR3 is built from 17 residues. The DNA of the CDR3 is TGTGCCAGCAGTGAAAGGGGCCACCGCTCTGGGGCCAACGTCCTGACTTTC. Its translation is CASSERGHRSGANVLTF. The entire variable domain, with the rest obtained from reference TRBV2 and TRBJ2-6, is as follows: EPEVTQTPSHQVTQMGQEVILRCVPISNHLYFYWYRQILGQKVEFLVSFYNNEISEKSEIFDDQFSVERPDGSNFTLKIRSTKLEDSAMYFCASSERGHRSGANVLTFGAGSRLTVL.

In its sample, this clone was seen once. V usage is TRBV29-1 and J usage is TRBJ1-1; D is uncertain. Germline V gene data show CDR1 as SQVTM and CDR2 as ANQGSEA. The CDR3 spans 13 residues. V was trimmed by 4 bases and J by 2 bases, leaving 11 bases between them. The CDR3 loop reads CSVVWQTNTEAFF. In DNA form, the CDR3 reads TGCAGCGTTGTCTGGCAGACTAACACTGAAGCTTTCTTT.

This sequence joins TRBV11-2 and TRBJ1-3; maybe TRBD1 (5 bases). This CDR3 contains 13 residues. V was trimmed by 5 bases and J by 5 bases, leaving 10 bases between them. Germline V lookup: CDR1 SGHAT, CDR2 FQNNGV. Here the CDR3 DNA reads TGTGCCAGCAGCCAGGGCCTTAGAAACACCATATATTTT. The encoded protein is CASSQGLRNTIYF.

The chain links TRBV2 to TRBJ2-1; 8 nucleotides line up with TRBD1. The CDR3 is 14 amino acids. The V segment lost 5 bases and the J segment 3 bases; nucleotides outside the gene matches: 3. Germline V gene data show CDR1 as SNHLY and CDR2 as FYNNEI. CDR3 coding DNA: TGTGCCAGCAGTAACACAGGGGGCTACAATGAGCAGTTCTTC. Protein sequence: CASSNTGGYNEQFF.

The chain joins TRBV11-2 to TRBJ1-2, with D maybe TRBD1 (6 bases). The CDR3 covers 15 residues. V lost 0 bases and J lost 0, with 8 bases in between. From germline, CDR1 is SGHAT and CDR2 FQNNGV. DNA of the CDR3: TGTGCCAGCAGCTTAGATGCAGGGGCTAACTATGGCTACACCTTC. This codes for CASSLDAGANYGYTF.

The table lists this clone with a count of one. This sequence joins TRBV6-4 and TRBJ1-2; a possible D gene is TRBD1 (5 bases). This CDR3 has 13 residues. Trimming pared 6 bases from V and 7 bases from J, leaving 15 bases between. Germline CDR1 MRHNA, CDR2 SNTAGT. The CDR3: CASRSGLTGGYTF. CDR3 nucleotide sequence: TGTGCCAGCAGATCAGGGCTGACGGGTGGCTACACCTTC.

This rearrangement joins TRBV7-3 to TRBJ2-1; the match to TRBD2 covers 13 bases. The length of the CDR3 is 19 residues. V dropped 5 bases and J dropped 0; count of bases not matched to a gene: 10. Germline V gene data show CDR1 as SGHTA and CDR2 as FQGTGA. The CDR3 loop is CASSKTGTSGAYSYNEQFF. CDR3 sequence (DNA): TGTGCCAGCAGCAAAACCGGGACTAGCGGGGCCTACTCCTACAATGAGCAGTTCTTC.

This clone was recorded once. The same CDR3 also results from other DNA sequences found in this sample. The rearrangement joins TRBV5-1 to TRBJ1-1; 7 bases map to TRBD1. Germline CDR1 and CDR2: SGHRS and YFSETQ. The trim removed 3 bases at V and 1 base at J, leaving 3 bases unmatched. The CDR3 covers 14 residues. In nucleotides, the CDR3 is TGCGCCAGCAGCTCTCAGGGGGGGAACACTGAAGCTTTCTTT. Translation: CASSSQGGNTEAFF.

The V and J genes are TRBV19 and TRBJ2-1; no definite D call. Germline V gene data show CDR1 as LNHDA and CDR2 as SQIVND (reference sequence). V was shortened by 2 bases and J by 1 base, with 12 bases between the two germline ends. This CDR3 is 16 amino acids long. CDR3 protein: CASSIQALLSYNEQFF. CDR3 nucleotides: TGTGCCAGTAGTATACAGGCTCTTTTGTCCTACAATGAGCAGTTCTTC.

The sample holds a few counts of this clone. The chain has TRBV5-1 and TRBJ2-5; D is uncertain. Trimming took 0 bases from V and 1 from J, leaving 7 bases between them. This CDR3 has 14 residues. Per the germline V gene, CDR1 is SGHRS and CDR2 is YFSETQ. CDR3 DNA sequence: TGCGCCAGCAGCTTGGGGCCAATCCAAGAGACCCAGTACTTC. It encodes CASSLGPIQETQYF.

The gene calls are TRBV18 and TRBJ1-1; no reliable D call. Trimming stripped 3 bases from V and 4 bases from J, with 9 bases between. The V gene's germline CDR1 is KGHSH and CDR2 LQKENI. CDR3 size: 13 residues. CDR3 in DNA: TGTGCCAGCTCACCCGTCGGGGTCACTGAAGCTTTCTTT. Protein: CASSPVGVTEAFF. Full variable domain (rest looked up from reference TRBV18 and TRBJ1-1): NAGVMQNPRHLVRRRGQEARLRCSPMKGHSHVYWYRQLPEEGLKFMVYLQKENIIDESGMPKERFSAEFPKEGPSILRIQQVVRGDSAAYFCASSPVGVTEAFFGQGTRLTVV.

The chain uses TRBV5-6 and TRBJ2-5; D may be TRBD2 (5 bases). V shed 4 bases and J shed 5 bases, with 18 bases lying between them. CDR1 is SGHDT, CDR2 YYEEEE, per germline. The CDR3 has 15 residues. Here the CDR3 DNA reads TGTGCCAGCAGCCCCGAGGGTGGATTTGGCGAGACCCAGTACTTC. Amino acid sequence: CASSPEGGFGETQYF.

The chain uses TRBV7-9 and TRBJ1-5; no clear D gene. The CDR3 extends over 14 amino acids. Germline values: CDR1 SEHNR, CDR2 FQNEAQ (reference sequence). Trimming removed 3 bases at V and 1 base at J, with 7 bases between. The CDR3 coding sequence is TGTGCCAGCAGCTTGTCCGAGAGCAATCAGCCCCAGCATTTT. This gives the protein CASSLSESNQPQHF.

This clone turned up a few times. V is TRBV11-2 and J is TRBJ1-1; TRBD1 aligns across 7 bases. Trimming cost V 5 bases and J 7 bases; bases outside gene matches: 13. Germline V gives CDR1 SGHAT, CDR2 FQNNGV. This CDR3 is built from 15 residues. CDR3 sequence reads: CASSPRQGLILEAFF. In DNA, the CDR3 is TGTGCCAGCAGCCCACGACAGGGCTTAATACTTGAAGCTTTCTTT.

The chain recombines TRBV11-2 with TRBJ1-1; D is undetermined. Looked up from germline, CDR1 is SGHAT and CDR2 is FQNNGV. The CDR3 extends over 15 amino acids. V was trimmed by 0 bases and J by 5 bases, leaving 13 bases between them. This CDR3 is CASSLEPGLGTEAFF. The CDR3 DNA follows: TGTGCCAGCAGCTTAGAGCCGGGGTTGGGGACTGAAGCTTTCTTT.

This clone has more than one count but fewer than ten. The chain couples TRBV6-1 to TRBJ1-2; D not resolved. The length of the CDR3 is 12 residues. Per germline, CDR1 MNHNS and CDR2 SASEGT. With 5 bases removed from V and 1 base from J, the gap between germline ends came to 5 bases. CDR3 amino acids: CASSPGNYGYTF. CDR3 nucleotides: TGTGCCAGCAGTCCGGGTAACTATGGCTACACCTTC.

This clone was observed a single time. The chain couples TRBV11-3 to TRBJ1-1; D is undetermined. V lost 7 bases and J lost 3, with 9 bases in between. The CDR3 is 12 residues long. Germline V gene lookup returns CDR1 SGHNT and CDR2 YENEEA. The chain's CDR3 is CASNVGDTEAFF. Here the CDR3 DNA reads TGTGCCAGCAACGTGGGAGACACTGAAGCTTTCTTT.

V usage is TRBV4-1 and J usage is TRBJ1-3; 7 nucleotides line up with TRBD1. V dropped 0 bases and J dropped 0; count of bases not matched to a gene: 5. The germline V gene encodes CDR1 MGHRA and CDR2 YSYEKL. This CDR3 is built from 17 residues. The CDR3 DNA reads TGCGCCAGCAGCCAAGATTTCCGGGACAGCTCTGGAAACACCATATATTTT. Protein: CASSQDFRDSSGNTIYF.

The CDR3 reads CASSLVGRGNQETQYF. CDR3 nucleotide sequence: TGCGCCAGCAGCTTAGTGGGGCGGGGGAATCAAGAGACCCAGTACTTC. This chain joins TRBV5-1 and TRBJ2-5; 7 bases agree with TRBD2. Trimming took 2 bases from V and 2 from J; bases not matched to a gene: 9. Germline CDR1 is SGHRS and CDR2 is YFSETQ. The CDR3 is 16 amino acids.

The rearrangement uses TRBV6-1 and TRBJ1-6, with 10 bases lining up with TRBD1. CDR3 length: 14 amino acids. Germline V gene data show CDR1 as MNHNS and CDR2 as SASEGT. V shed 5 bases and J 8 bases; nucleotides not matched to a gene: 3. CDR3 sequence (DNA): TGTGCCAGCAGTACCGGGACAGGGGATTCACCCCTCCACTTT. This translates into CASSTGTGDSPLHF.

This clone has only one observation. The V gene is TRBV25-1, the J gene TRBJ1-1; D not certain. Trimming shortened V by 3 bases and J by 0 bases, and 5 bases separated the two germline ends. The V gene's germline CDR1 is MGHDK and CDR2 SYGVNS. The length of the CDR3 is 13 residues. CDR3 nucleotides: TGTGCCAGCAGTGACAGAATGAACACTGAAGCTTTCTTT. Protein sequence: CASSDRMNTEAFF.

The gene calls are TRBV7-2 and TRBJ1-1; D not certain. The CDR3 sequence is 13 residues long. V lost 5 bases and J 3 bases, leaving 10 bases between the germline ends. Germline lookup yields CDR1 SGHTA and CDR2 FQGNSA. The CDR3 sequence is CASSLKTYTEAFF. DNA for the CDR3: TGTGCCAGCAGCCTAAAGACTTACACTGAAGCTTTCTTT.

V is TRBV5-1 and J is TRBJ2-3, with 15 bases that match TRBD2. The CDR3 sequence is 18 residues long. Germline V gene sequence: CDR1 SGHRS, CDR2 YFSETQ. The trim removed 3 bases at V and 5 bases at J, leaving 10 bases unmatched. CDR3 sequence: CASSSGTSGGSARDTQYF. The CDR3 DNA follows: TGCGCCAGCAGCTCCGGGACTAGCGGGGGGTCGGCTCGAGATACGCAGTATTTT.

The gene calls are TRBV29-1 and TRBJ1-2; D unresolved. The CDR3 covers 12 residues. The ends were cut back, 7 bases at V and 6 bases at J, with 15 bases in the middle. CDR1 is SQVTM and CDR2 is ANQGSEA in the germline V gene. The CDR3 sequence is CSATLIGDGYTF. The CDR3 nucleotides are TGCAGCGCGACACTTATCGGGGATGGCTACACCTTC. Full variable domain (outside the CDR3, taken from reference TRBV29-1 and TRBJ1-2): SAVISQKPSRDICQRGTSLTIQCQVDSQVTMMFWYRQQPGQSLTLIATANQGSEATYESGFVIDKFPISRPNLTFSTLTVSNMSPEDSSIYLCSATLIGDGYTFGSGTRLTVV.

The chain recombines TRBV5-4 with TRBJ2-1; TRBD2 matches at 10 bases. The CDR3 contains 15 residues. CDR1 and CDR2 from the germline V gene are SGHNT and YYREEE (reference sequence). V lost 1 base, J lost 8 bases, and 6 bases stayed unmatched. CDR3 DNA: TGTGCCAGCAGCTTGAAAGCGGGGGGGCCAGATGAGCAGTTCTTC. Translating it yields CASSLKAGGPDEQFF.

The chain is built from TRBV18 and TRBJ1-6; no definite D call. This CDR3 region has 15 residues. In germline, CDR1 is KGHSH, CDR2 LQKENI. V lost 2 bases and J 7 bases, leaving 12 bases between the germline ends. CDR3 region: CASSPGRSKNSPLHF. DNA for the CDR3: TGTGCCAGCTCACCAGGCAGGTCGAAAAATTCACCCCTCCACTTT.